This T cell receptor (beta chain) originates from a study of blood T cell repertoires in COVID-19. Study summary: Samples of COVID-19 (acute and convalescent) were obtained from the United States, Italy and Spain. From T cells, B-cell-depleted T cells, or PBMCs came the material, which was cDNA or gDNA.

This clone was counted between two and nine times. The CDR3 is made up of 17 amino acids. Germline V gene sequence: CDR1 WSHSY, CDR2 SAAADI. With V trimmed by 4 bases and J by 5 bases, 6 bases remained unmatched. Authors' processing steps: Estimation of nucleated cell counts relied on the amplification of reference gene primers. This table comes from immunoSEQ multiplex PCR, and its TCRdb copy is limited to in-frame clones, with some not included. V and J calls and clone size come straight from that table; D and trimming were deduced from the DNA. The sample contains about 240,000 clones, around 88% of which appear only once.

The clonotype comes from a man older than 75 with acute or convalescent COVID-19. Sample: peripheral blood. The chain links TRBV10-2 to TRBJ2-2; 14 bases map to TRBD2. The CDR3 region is CASSGLAGGPDTGELFF. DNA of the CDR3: TGCGCCAGCAGTGGACTAGCGGGGGGGCCGGATACCGGGGAGCTGTTTTTT.